The rows below give T cell receptor beta chains drawn from one sample of a study of blood T cell repertoires in COVID-19. The assay was immunoSEQ multiplex PCR, and TCRdb's table has in-frame clones only and misses some. The table lists 9,500 to 15,000 clones, around 85% of them singletons, with more than 5% in the top ten. The sample taken for sequencing was peripheral blood. These receptors originate from a human donor in a cohort sampled during active COVID-19. The CDR3 runs from the conserved cysteine through the conserved F or W. The D gene is left open where the match is weak. Only some rows state a clone size, as once, few, many or a class for expanded clones.

d_gene: TRBD2; len: 13; v_gene: TRBV29-1; abundance: -; j_gene: TRBJ2-5; CDR3nt: TGCAGCGTTCAGAAAGCGGGACCCGAGACCCAGTACTTC; CDR3aa: CSVQKAGPETQYF
d_gene: -; len: 13; v_gene: TRBV6-1; abundance: -; j_gene: TRBJ2-7; CDR3nt: TGTGCCAGCAGTGAATTCCAGATAGGCAGGGGCGAATTC; CDR3aa: CASSEFQIGRGEF
d_gene: -; len: 17; v_gene: TRBV9; abundance: -; j_gene: TRBJ1-2; CDR3nt: TGTGCCAGCAGCGAGGGGGGCGGGAGGGACCCTAACTATGGCTACACCTTC; CDR3aa: CASSEGGGRDPNYGYTF
d_gene: -; len: 14; v_gene: TRBV2; abundance: -; j_gene: TRBJ1-2; CDR3nt: TGTGCCAGCAGCCGGGATAGACACGTCTATGGCTACACCTTC; CDR3aa: CASSRDRHVYGYTF
d_gene: TRBD2; len: 18; v_gene: TRBV4-1; abundance: -; j_gene: TRBJ2-5; CDR3nt: TGCGCCAGCAGCCATAATTCGGGACTAGCGGAGTCCCAAGAGACCCAGTACTTC; CDR3aa: CASSHNSGLAESQETQYF
d_gene: -; len: 13; v_gene: TRBV7-9; abundance: -; j_gene: TRBJ2-1; CDR3nt: TGTGCCAGCAGCTCAGGGGCCGGCAATGAGCAGTTCTTC; CDR3aa: CASSSGAGNEQFF
d_gene: -; len: 15; v_gene: TRBV11-2; abundance: once; j_gene: TRBJ2-5; CDR3nt: TGTGCCAGCAGCTTAGGCAGGTCAGACCAAGAGACCCAGTACTTC; CDR3aa: CASSLGRSDQETQYF
d_gene: TRBD2; len: 13; v_gene: TRBV29-1; abundance: -; j_gene: TRBJ2-7; CDR3nt: TGCAGCGTTCGGGCGGGGGGCGACTACGAGCAGTACTTC; CDR3aa: CSVRAGGDYEQYF
d_gene: TRBD2; len: 16; v_gene: TRBV13; abundance: few; j_gene: TRBJ2-7; CDR3nt: TGTGCCAGCAGGTGGGCCGGGACTAGCTACTCCTACGAGCAGTACTTC; CDR3aa: CASRWAGTSYSYEQYF
d_gene: TRBD1; len: 16; v_gene: TRBV5-5; abundance: -; j_gene: TRBJ1-5; CDR3nt: TGTGCCAGCAGCTTGTGGGACAGGGAGGGCAATCAGCCCCAGCATTTT; CDR3aa: CASSLWDREGNQPQHF
d_gene: -; len: 13; v_gene: TRBV18; abundance: -; j_gene: TRBJ2-5; CDR3nt: TGTGCCAGCTCACCACTAGAGGCAGAGACCCAGTACTTC; CDR3aa: CASSPLEAETQYF
d_gene: -; len: 15; v_gene: TRBV18; abundance: -; j_gene: TRBJ2-2; CDR3nt: TGTGCCAGCTCACTGGGACTCCTGTCCACCGGGGAGCTGTTTTTT; CDR3aa: CASSLGLLSTGELFF
d_gene: TRBD2; len: 13; v_gene: TRBV18; abundance: -; j_gene: TRBJ2-3; CDR3nt: TGTGCCAGCTCACCAGGTAGCGGGAACCCGCAGTATTTT; CDR3aa: CASSPGSGNPQYF
d_gene: TRBD2; len: 16; v_gene: TRBV7-3; abundance: -; j_gene: TRBJ2-1; CDR3nt: TGTGCCAGCAGCTCCATAGCGGGAAGTACCTACAATGAGCAGTTCTTC; CDR3aa: CASSSIAGSTYNEQFF
d_gene: -; len: 14; v_gene: TRBV14; abundance: -; j_gene: TRBJ2-3; CDR3nt: TGTGCCAGCAGCTACCGGGACTTCACAGATACGCAGTATTTT; CDR3aa: CASSYRDFTDTQYF
d_gene: TRBD2; len: 15; v_gene: TRBV4-3; abundance: few; j_gene: TRBJ2-1; CDR3nt: TGCGCCAGCAGCATCGGTACTAGCGGCGACAATGAGCAGTTCTTC; CDR3aa: CASSIGTSGDNEQFF
d_gene: TRBD1; len: 15; v_gene: TRBV4-2; abundance: -; j_gene: TRBJ1-4; CDR3nt: TGTGCCAGCAGCCAAAACCCGGACAGGTCAGGAAAACTGTTTTTT; CDR3aa: CASSQNPDRSGKLFF
d_gene: TRBD2; len: 16; v_gene: TRBV7-9; abundance: -; j_gene: TRBJ2-3; CDR3nt: TGTGCCAGCAGCTTAGTACTAGCGGGGGGCACAGATACGCAGTATTTT; CDR3aa: CASSLVLAGGTDTQYF
d_gene: -; len: 15; v_gene: TRBV24-1; abundance: few; j_gene: TRBJ2-5; CDR3nt: TGTGCCACCAGTGATTTTTCTGACAGCCAAGAGACCCAGTACTTC; CDR3aa: CATSDFSDSQETQYF
d_gene: -; len: 14; v_gene: TRBV7-6; abundance: -; j_gene: TRBJ2-3; CDR3nt: TGTGCCAGCAGCGGGGGCCCTAGCACAGATACGCAGTATTTT; CDR3aa: CASSGGPSTDTQYF
d_gene: TRBD1; len: 13; v_gene: TRBV5-4; abundance: -; j_gene: TRBJ2-7; CDR3nt: TGTGCCAGCAGCCATCGACAGGGGTACGAGCAGTACTTC; CDR3aa: CASSHRQGYEQYF
d_gene: TRBD1; len: 13; v_gene: TRBV27; abundance: few; j_gene: TRBJ1-2; CDR3nt: TGTGCCAGCAGTTTCCGGGACAGGGCTGGCTACACCTTC; CDR3aa: CASSFRDRAGYTF
d_gene: TRBD2; len: 19; v_gene: TRBV5-6; abundance: -; j_gene: TRBJ2-1; CDR3nt: TGTGCCAGCAGCGACGGACTGACTAGCGGGAGGGCCTTTTACAATGAGCAGTTCTTC; CDR3aa: CASSDGLTSGRAFYNEQFF
d_gene: -; len: 15; v_gene: TRBV6-2/TRBV6-3; abundance: -; j_gene: TRBJ2-1; CDR3nt: TGTGCCAGCAGTCGGACCGCCGGGACATCTTATGAGCAGTTCTTC; CDR3aa: CASSRTAGTSYEQFF
d_gene: TRBD1; len: 16; v_gene: TRBV19; abundance: -; j_gene: TRBJ2-3; CDR3nt: TGTGCCAGTAGTATTAGGGACAGGGGGCGCCCAGATACGCAGTATTTT; CDR3aa: CASSIRDRGRPDTQYF
d_gene: TRBD1; len: 14; v_gene: TRBV5-4; abundance: -; j_gene: TRBJ1-1; CDR3nt: TGTGCCAGCAGCCCATCAGGGGGTTCGGCTGAAGCTTTCTTT; CDR3aa: CASSPSGGSAEAFF